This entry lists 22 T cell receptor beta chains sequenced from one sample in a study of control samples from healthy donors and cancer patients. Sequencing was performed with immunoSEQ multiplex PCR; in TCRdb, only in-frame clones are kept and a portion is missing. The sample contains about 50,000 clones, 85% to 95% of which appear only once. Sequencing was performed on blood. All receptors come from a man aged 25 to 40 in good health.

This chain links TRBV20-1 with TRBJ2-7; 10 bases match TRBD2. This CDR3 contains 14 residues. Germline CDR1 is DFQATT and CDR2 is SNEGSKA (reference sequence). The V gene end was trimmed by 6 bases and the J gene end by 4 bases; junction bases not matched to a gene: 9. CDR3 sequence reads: CSASPASGRYEQYF. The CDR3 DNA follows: TGCAGTGCCAGTCCCGCTAGCGGGAGATACGAGCAGTACTTC.

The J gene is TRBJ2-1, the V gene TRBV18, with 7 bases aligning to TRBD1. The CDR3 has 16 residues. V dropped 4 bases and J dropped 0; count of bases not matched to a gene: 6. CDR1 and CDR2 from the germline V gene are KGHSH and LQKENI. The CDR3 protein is CASSRGTASSYNEQFF. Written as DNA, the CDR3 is TGTGCCAGCTCACGAGGGACAGCCAGCTCCTACAATGAGCAGTTCTTC.

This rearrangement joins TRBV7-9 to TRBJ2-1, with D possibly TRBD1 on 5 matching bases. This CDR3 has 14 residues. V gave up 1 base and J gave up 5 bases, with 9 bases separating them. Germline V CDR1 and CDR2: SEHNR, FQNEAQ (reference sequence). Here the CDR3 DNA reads TGTGCCAGCAGCTTAGTTGTAGGGGACAATGAGCAGTTCTTC. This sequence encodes CASSLVVGDNEQFF.

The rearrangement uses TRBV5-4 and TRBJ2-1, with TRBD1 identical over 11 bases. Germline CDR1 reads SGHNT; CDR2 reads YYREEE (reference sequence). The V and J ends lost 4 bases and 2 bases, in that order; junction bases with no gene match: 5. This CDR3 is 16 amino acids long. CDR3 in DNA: TGTGCCAGCAGCGGACGGACAGGGGGCCCCTACAATGAGCAGTTCTTC. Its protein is CASSGRTGGPYNEQFF.

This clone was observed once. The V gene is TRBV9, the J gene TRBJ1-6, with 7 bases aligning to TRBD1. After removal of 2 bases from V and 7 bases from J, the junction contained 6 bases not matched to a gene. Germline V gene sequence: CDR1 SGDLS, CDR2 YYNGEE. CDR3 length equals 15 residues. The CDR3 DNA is TGTGCCAGCAGCGTTCAAGGGGGCGTAAATTCACCCCTCCACTTT. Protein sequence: CASSVQGGVNSPLHF.

The CDR3 sequence: CASSEDSATPQHF. CDR3 nucleotides: TGTGCCAGCAGTGAAGATTCGGCGACGCCCCAGCATTTT. The genes are TRBV6-1 and TRBJ1-5; D not certain. Deletions cut 1 base from V and 9 bases from J, with 10 bases between. CDR1 is MNHNS, CDR2 SASEGT, per germline. The CDR3 contains 13 residues.

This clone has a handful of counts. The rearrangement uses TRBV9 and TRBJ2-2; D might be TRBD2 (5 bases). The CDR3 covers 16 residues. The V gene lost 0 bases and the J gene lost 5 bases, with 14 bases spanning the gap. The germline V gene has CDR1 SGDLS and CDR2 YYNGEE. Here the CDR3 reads CASSVETGLGTGELFF. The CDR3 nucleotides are TGTGCCAGCAGCGTAGAGACGGGATTGGGGACCGGGGAGCTGTTTTTT. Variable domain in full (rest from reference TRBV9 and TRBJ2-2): DSGVTQTPKHLITATGQRVTLRCSPRSGDLSVYWYQQSLDQGLQFLIQYYNGEERAKGNILERFSAQQFPDLHSELNLSSLELGDSALYFCASSVETGLGTGELFFGEGSRLTVL.

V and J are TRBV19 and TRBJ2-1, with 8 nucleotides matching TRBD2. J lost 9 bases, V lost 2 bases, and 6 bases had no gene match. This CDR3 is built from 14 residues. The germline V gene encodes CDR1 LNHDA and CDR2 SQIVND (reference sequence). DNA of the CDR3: TGTGCCAGTAGTATATGGACTAGCTCGGGTGAGCAGTTCTTC. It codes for CASSIWTSSGEQFF.

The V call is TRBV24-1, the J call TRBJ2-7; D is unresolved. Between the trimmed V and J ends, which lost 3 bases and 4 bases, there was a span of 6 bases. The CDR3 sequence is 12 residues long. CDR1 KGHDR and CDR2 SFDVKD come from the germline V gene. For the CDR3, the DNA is TGTGCCACCAGTGATGGTGGGTACGAGCAGTACTTC. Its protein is CATSDGGYEQYF.

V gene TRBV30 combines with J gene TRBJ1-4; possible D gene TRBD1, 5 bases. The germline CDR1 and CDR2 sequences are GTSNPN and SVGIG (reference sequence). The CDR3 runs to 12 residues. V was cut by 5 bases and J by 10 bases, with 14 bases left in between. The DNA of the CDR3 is TGTGCCTGGGGGGACCTGGGCGGAAAACTGTTTTTT. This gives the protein CAWGDLGGKLFF. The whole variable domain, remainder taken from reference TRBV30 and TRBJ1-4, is SQTIHQWPATLVQPVGSPLSLECTVEGTSNPNLYWYRQAAGRGLQLLFYSVGIGQISSEVPQNLSASRPQDRQFILSSKKLLLSDSGFYLCAWGDLGGKLFFGSGTQLSVL.

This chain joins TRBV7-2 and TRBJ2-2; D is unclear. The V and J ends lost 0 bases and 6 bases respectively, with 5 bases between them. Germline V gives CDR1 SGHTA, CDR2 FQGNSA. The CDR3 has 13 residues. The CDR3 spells CASSLAGSGELFF. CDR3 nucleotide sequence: TGTGCCAGCAGCTTAGCCGGGTCCGGGGAGCTGTTTTTT. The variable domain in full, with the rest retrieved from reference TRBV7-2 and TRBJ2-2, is GAGVSQSPSNKVTEKGKDVELRCDPISGHTALYWYRQSLGQGLEFLIYFQGNSAPDKSGLPSDRFSAERTGGSVSTLTIQRTQQEDSAVYLCASSLAGSGELFFGEGSRLTVL.

The CDR3 reads CASSISAEGAYEQYF. CDR3 bases: TGTGCCAGTAGTATATCGGCGGAGGGTGCCTACGAGCAGTACTTC. The chain uses TRBV19 and TRBJ2-7, with D possibly matching TRBD2 (6 bases). This CDR3 spans 15 amino acids. The germline V gene encodes CDR1 LNHDA and CDR2 SQIVND (reference sequence). V lost 2 bases to trimming and J lost 2 bases, with 13 bases between them. Drawing the rest from reference TRBV19 and TRBJ2-7, the complete variable domain is DGGITQSPKYLFRKEGQNVTLSCEQNLNHDAMYWYRQDPGQGLRLIYYSQIVNDFQKGDIAEGYSVSREKKESFPLTVTSAQKNPTAFYLCASSISAEGAYEQYFGPGTRLTVT.

In nucleotides, the CDR3 is TGCGCCAGCAGCTTGGCCAGGGGCCGACAAGAGACCCAGTACTTC. Amino acid sequence: CASSLARGRQETQYF. The chain carries TRBV5-1 and TRBJ2-5, with D possibly TRBD1 on 6 matching bases. CDR3 length: 15 residues. From germline, CDR1 is SGHRS and CDR2 YFSETQ. Trimming removed 0 bases at V and 2 bases at J, with 11 bases between.

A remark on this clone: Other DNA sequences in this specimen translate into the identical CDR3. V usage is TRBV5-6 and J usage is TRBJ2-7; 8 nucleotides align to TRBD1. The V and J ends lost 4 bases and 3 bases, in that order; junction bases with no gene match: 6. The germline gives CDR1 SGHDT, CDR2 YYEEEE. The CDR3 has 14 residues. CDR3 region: CASSPGTGDYEQYF. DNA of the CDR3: TGTGCCAGCAGCCCGGGGACAGGCGACTACGAGCAGTACTTC.

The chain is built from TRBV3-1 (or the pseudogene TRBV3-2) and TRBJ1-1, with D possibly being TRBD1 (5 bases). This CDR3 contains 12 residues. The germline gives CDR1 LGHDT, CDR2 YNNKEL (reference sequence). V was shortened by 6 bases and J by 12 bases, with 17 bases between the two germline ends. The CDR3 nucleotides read TGTGCCAGCAGGGGGACGGTCCTCGGGACTTTCTTT. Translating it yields CASRGTVLGTFF.

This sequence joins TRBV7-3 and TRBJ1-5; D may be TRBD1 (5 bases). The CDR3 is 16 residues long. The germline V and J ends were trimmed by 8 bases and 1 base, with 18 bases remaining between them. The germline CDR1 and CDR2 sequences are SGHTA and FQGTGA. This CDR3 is CASSKGRGGSNQPQHF. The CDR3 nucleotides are TGTGCCAGCTCGAAAGGTCGGGGCGGAAGCAATCAGCCCCAGCATTTT.

CDR3 DNA sequence: TGTGCCAGCAGTTCGACAGGGAACAGTCAGCCCCAGCATTTT. Translated, it gives CASSSTGNSQPQHF. V usage is TRBV27 and J usage is TRBJ1-5; 7 bases agree with TRBD1. The CDR3 contains 14 residues. Losses at the gene ends were 4 bases for V and 6 bases for J; bases not matched to a gene: 6. Germline V gene data show CDR1 as MNHEY and CDR2 as SMNVEV (reference sequence).

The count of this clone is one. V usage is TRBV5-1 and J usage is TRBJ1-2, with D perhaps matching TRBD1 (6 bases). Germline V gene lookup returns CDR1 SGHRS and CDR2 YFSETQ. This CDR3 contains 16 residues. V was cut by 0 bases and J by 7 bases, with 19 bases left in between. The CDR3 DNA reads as TGCGCCAGCAGCTTGGATTACCAGGGGACGGGTACTGGCTACACCTTC. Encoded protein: CASSLDYQGTGTGYTF.

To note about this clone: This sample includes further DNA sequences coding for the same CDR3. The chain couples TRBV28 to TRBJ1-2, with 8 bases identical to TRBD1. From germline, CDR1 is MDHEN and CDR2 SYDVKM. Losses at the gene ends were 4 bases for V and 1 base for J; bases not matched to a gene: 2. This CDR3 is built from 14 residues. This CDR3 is CASSSGQGNYGYTF. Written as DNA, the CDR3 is TGTGCCAGCAGTTCCGGACAGGGTAACTATGGCTACACCTTC.

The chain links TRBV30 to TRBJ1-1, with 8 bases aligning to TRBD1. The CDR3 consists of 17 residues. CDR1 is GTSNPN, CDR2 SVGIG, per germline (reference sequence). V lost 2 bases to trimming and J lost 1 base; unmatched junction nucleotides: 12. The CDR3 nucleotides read TGTGCCTGGAGTAGGGTCGGACAGGGAGATCGGAACACTGAAGCTTTCTTT. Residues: CAWSRVGQGDRNTEAFF. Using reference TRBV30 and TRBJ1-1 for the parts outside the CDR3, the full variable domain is SQTIHQWPATLVQPVGSPLSLECTVEGTSNPNLYWYRQAAGRGLQLLFYSVGIGQISSEVPQNLSASRPQDRQFILSSKKLLLSDSGFYLCAWSRVGQGDRNTEAFFGQGTRLTVV.

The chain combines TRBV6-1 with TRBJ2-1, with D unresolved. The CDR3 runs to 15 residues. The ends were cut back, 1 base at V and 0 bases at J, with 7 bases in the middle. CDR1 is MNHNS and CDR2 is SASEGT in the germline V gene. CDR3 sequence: CASSEGQPSYNEQFF. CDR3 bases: TGTGCCAGCAGTGAAGGTCAACCCTCCTACAATGAGCAGTTCTTC.

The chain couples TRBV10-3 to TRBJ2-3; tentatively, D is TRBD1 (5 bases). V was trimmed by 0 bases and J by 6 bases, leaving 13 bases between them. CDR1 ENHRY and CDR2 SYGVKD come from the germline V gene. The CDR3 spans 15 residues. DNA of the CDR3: TGTGCCATCAGTGAGTCAGGGCAGGGTTTGGATACGCAGTATTTT. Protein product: CAISESGQGLDTQYF.